Below, 10 T cell receptor beta chains from the same sample are listed, as sequenced in a study of kidney transplant recipient with SARS-CoV-2 infection. In TCRdb, the reads were re-called with MiXCR into one record per CDR3 protein. The sample lists about 250,000 distinct CDR3 sequences; more than 25% were seen once. Material: a blood sample, obtained at baseline and between days 110 and 120 from a kidney transplant recipient. The receptors here all came from a male patient between 25 and 39 years old who had COVID-19 and was a kidney transplant recipient. Some T cells may be transferred from the graft donor.

This clonotype was recorded many times. The chain combines TRBV11-2 with TRBJ1-6, with a possible D match to TRBD1 (5 bases). The germline V and J ends were trimmed by 3 bases and 8 bases, with 14 bases remaining between them. Germline V CDR1 and CDR2: SGHAT, FQNNGV. CDR3 length: 15 amino acids. The CDR3: CASSFPGTLDSPLHF. DNA for the CDR3: TGTGCCAGCAGCTTCCCCGGGACTCTCGATTCACCCCTCCACTTT.

For this clonotype: Just one base apart from a much larger clone, this may be a read error. The V and J genes are TRBV14 and TRBJ2-2; 9 nucleotides line up with TRBD2. CDR1 SGHDN and CDR2 FVKESK come from the germline V gene. The CDR3 is 16 residues long. The CDR3 loop is CANSQDSGSNTGELFF. The CDR3 region has the DNA TGTGCCAACAGCCAAGATAGCGGGAGTAATACCGGGGAGCTGTTTTTT.

This clonotype was counted at least ten times. CDR3 residues: CASSTTSGPTGELFF. The CDR3 DNA is TGTGCCAGCAGCACAACTAGCGGACCTACCGGGGAGCTGTTTTTT. The rearrangement uses TRBV3-1 and TRBJ2-2, with TRBD2 matching 8 bases. The CDR3 covers 15 residues. Germline V gene sequence: CDR1 LGHDT, CDR2 YNNKEL (reference sequence). V lost 5 bases, J lost 5 bases, and 7 bases stayed unmatched. Combining the CDR3 with reference TRBV3-1 and TRBJ2-2 gives the whole variable domain DTAVSQTPKYLVTQMGNDKSIKCEQNLGHDTMYWYKQDSKKFLKIMFSYNNKELIINETVPNRFSPKSPDKAHLNLHINSLELGDSAVYFCASSTTSGPTGELFFGEGSRLTVL.

This clonotype has ten or more counts. The chain carries TRBV7-7 and TRBJ1-2, with D unresolved. Between the trimmed V and J ends, which lost 5 bases and 4 bases, there was a span of 23 bases. This CDR3 has 17 amino acids. CDR1 and CDR2 (germline): SSHAT, FNYEAQ (reference sequence). For the CDR3, the DNA is TGTGCCAGCAGCCCTGTAATTAAGTGCCGAAAGACCTATGGCTACACCTTC. Amino acid sequence: CASSPVIKCRKTYGYTF.

This clonotype was seen ten or more times. This chain uses TRBV10-3 with TRBJ2-7; 8 bases map to TRBD2. CDR3 size: 13 residues. After removal of 5 bases from V and 2 bases from J, the junction contained 2 bases not matched to a gene. In germline, CDR1 is ENHRY, CDR2 SYGVKD. The CDR3: CAISSGGAYEQYF. The CDR3 bases are TGTGCCATCAGTAGCGGGGGTGCCTACGAGCAGTACTTC.

This clonotype was seen many times. The chain recombines TRBV4-2 with TRBJ2-7; TRBD2 agrees at 9 bases. Losses at the gene ends were 0 bases for V and 0 bases for J; bases not matched to a gene: 3. Germline V gives CDR1 LGHNA, CDR2 YNFKEQ. The CDR3 is 16 amino acids. CDR3 residues: CASSQDLREGSYEQYF. CDR3 nucleotides: TGTGCCAGCAGCCAAGATTTGCGGGAGGGCTCCTACGAGCAGTACTTC.

J is TRBJ2-2 and V is TRBV10-2; 12 nucleotides align to TRBD1. J was trimmed by 8 bases and V by 2 bases; bases with no gene match: 3. The CDR3 covers 15 residues. CDR1 WSHSY and CDR2 SAAADI come from the germline V gene. The CDR3 sequence is CASSEGDRGRGELFF. The CDR3 DNA reads as TGCGCCAGCAGTGAGGGGGACAGGGGGCGAGGGGAGCTGTTTTTT.

This clonotype was found many times. Relative to the germline gene, one junction end is altered; a read error may explain this. The chain joins TRBV28 to TRBJ1-1, with D possibly matching TRBD1 (5 bases). The CDR3 has 11 residues. Germline V gene sequence: CDR1 MDHEN, CDR2 SYDVKM. In DNA form, the CDR3 reads TGTGCCACCAGTGCCTCGGGGGAGGCTTTCTTT. Translation gives CATSASGEAFF.

The chain is built from TRBV12-5 and TRBJ2-1; 9 bases match TRBD2. The CDR3 runs 15 residues. V shed 4 bases, J shed 12 bases, and the junction held 13 bases outside the gene matches. Germline CDR1 LGHNT, CDR2 FRNRAP. As DNA, the CDR3 is TGTGCTAGTGGTTCCTTAGCGGGAGCTAATCCCGCGCAGTTCTTC. Residues: CASGSLAGANPAQFF. The whole variable domain, filled in from reference TRBV12-5 and TRBJ2-1, reads DARVTQTPRHKVTEMGQEVTMRCQPILGHNTVFWYRQTMMQGLELLAYFRNRAPLDDSGMPKDRFSAEMPDATLATLKIQPSEPRDSAVYFCASGSLAGANPAQFFGPGTRLTVL.

This clonotype was picked up a small number of times. The V gene is TRBV30, the J gene TRBJ1-2; a weak D match, TRBD1 (6 bases). Trimming shortened V by 1 base and J by 7 bases, and 28 bases separated the two germline ends. This CDR3 spans 18 amino acids. Germline V gene lookup returns CDR1 GTSNPN and CDR2 SVGIG (reference sequence). CDR3: CAWSDLPARRTGYCGYTF. CDR3 DNA: TGTGCCTGGAGTGACCTGCCTGCTCGGCGTACAGGGTACTGTGGCTACACCTTC.